This section outlines one T cell receptor (beta chain) sequence together with its context. This clone's antigen is unknown. One base away there is no much larger clone; base qualities are not given. These data belong to a study of shared clonotypes between healthy human individuals (dated by TCRdb to 2018 to 2020). Study-wide context: The cohort comprised a couple of women and a few men aged 18 to 49 years. Per donor, three plates each were used for CD4 naive and CD4 memory, two for CD8 naive, and one for CD8 memory. To estimate repertoire size and how much clonotypes are shared between individuals, the study performed deep sequencing of blood TCR repertoires from a few healthy adults. Different laboratories and diverse techniques were used to prepare libraries and sequence TCR repertoires, to increase sequencing depth and limit assay-specific biases. Between about 0.94 and 10 billion PBMCs per donor were obtained by leukapheresis. Here is what the overall study found, with its caveats: Sampling was limited to blood, and TCR repertoires in tissue likely differ from TCR repertoires in blood. Larger estimated clonotype richness was generally found for naive subsets than for memory subsets. Compared with non-shared clonotypes, clonotypes shared by all four sorted-subset donors had higher generation probabilities. Because the study included only a small number of donors, the genetic and exposure-history diversity represented was limited. Rarefaction of sorted-subset datasets indicated incomplete sequencing despite the large sequencing depth. Pairwise subsampling led to the expectation that sequencing depth would affect the degree of clonotype sharing among donors. Across a few donors, approximately 4.6% of naive CD4, roughly 3.5% of naive CD8, approximately 2.5% of memory CD4, and about 0.4% of memory CD8 clonotypes were shared.

Using the deep immunoSEQ assay, multiplex PCR amplified TCR CDR3 regions from genomic DNA. Extracted genomic DNA from each cell subset was spread evenly across all wells of several immunoSEQ 96-well plates, with each plate serving as a replicate. For sorted subsets, about 200 ng genomic DNA, equal to about 30,000 T cell genomes, was loaded into each replicate PCR. The purified libraries were quantified using a Qubit 3.0 fluorometer, sized with a Bioanalyzer 2100, and then quantified again using the KAPA Library Quantification kit. Each immunoSEQ 96-well plate was sequenced on its own single-read 150-cycle Illumina NextSeq 550 flow cell. The authors processed their data as follows. Because only junctional sequences without quality scores were contained in the immunoSEQ output, filtering matching that applied to full-length reads could not be performed. To assign V/J genes and CDR3, sequences were annotated using PyIR, a Python wrapper for IgBLAST v1.9, with IMGT germline references. Reads were filtered out if the reads had weak V/J assignments (E-value above 1e-6), no CDR3, stop codons, out-of-frame junctions, or ambiguous translated residues. A V3J clonotype was defined by an identical inferred V gene, J gene, and CDR3 amino acid sequence. Percentage overlap between repertoires was calculated by dividing the number of shared unique clonotypes by the size of the smaller repertoire. Repertoire richness was assessed with RTK rarefaction, the Chao1 estimator, and Recon v2.1 estimates of unobserved clonotypes. Generation probabilities for all TCRbeta clonotypes obtained by the gDNA method from several donors were computed using OLGA. TCRdb took this table from immuneACCESS and kept in-frame rearrangements with V and J called. Such tables lack part of the clones; where checked against another copy, unresolved V genes explain under half of the gap, and the rest is unexplained. V and J calls and clone size are as listed in that table; D and trimming were resolved from the DNA. The sample includes some 2,500,000 clones, with 92% observed a single time. The top ten constitute around 0.38% of the sample.

The donors were healthy, HIV-negative adults with no recently reported acute infections or vaccinations. Every donor was a Caucasian adult residing in Nashville, Tennessee, USA. CD4+ T cells were enriched by magnetic negative selection; naive cells were then positively selected on CD45RA, and the negative fraction formed the memory subset. Blood was collected by leukapheresis, and PBMCs were isolated by Ficoll-Histopaque density gradient centrifugation and then cryopreserved in liquid nitrogen vapor phase. Purity and quantity of every magnetically sorted T cell population were checked by analytical flow cytometry. Genomic DNA was isolated from each sorted fraction and quantified by UV absorbance on a Nanodrop 2000c. The CDR3, from cysteine to phenylalanine, totals 15 residues. Only CDR3 DNA remains: 45 bases, in frame from the first base. V has 4 bases trimmed and J has 2 bases trimmed; junction bases matching no gene number 5. The CDR1 and CDR2 encoded by the germline V gene are SGHRS and YFSETQ.

The sequence was collected from a man aged 18 to 29 in good health. Some clones in this sample may be carry-over from other donors' samples. Sequenced sample: naive CD4+ T cells from PBMCs. Per the publication, the cell subset or site label means: CD45RA+ positively selected. The chain was built from TRBV5-1 and TRBJ2-5, with 10 middle bases fitting TRBD2. The CDR3 reads as follows: CASSTRTSGQETQYF. The nucleotide sequence is given as TGCGCCAGCAGCACCCGGACTAGCGGACAAGAGACCCAGTACTTC.